These 9 T cell receptor beta chains were all obtained from the same sample, sequenced in a study of CD8 T cells in ankylosing spondylitis. In TCRdb, the 5' RACE reads were re-called with MiXCR into one record per CDR3 protein. This sample has about 160,000 distinct CDR3 sequences; around 17% occur once, and the top ten carry approximately 7.8%. Sequencing was performed on blood, either unsorted or a sorted T cell fraction (not recorded which). All receptors come from a male donor with ankylosing spondylitis or in good health (not recorded which).

Regarding this clonotype: A read error may produce the germline difference seen at one junction end. The V gene is TRBV6-1, the J gene TRBJ2-7; 8 nucleotides align to TRBD2. Germline assignment: CDR1 MNHNS and CDR2 SASEGT. This CDR3 region has 15 residues. The CDR3 here is CASSPSAGVADEQYF. The CDR3 DNA sequence: TGTGCCAGCAGTCCTTCAGCGGGAGTTGCGGACGAGCAGTACTTT.

With respect to this clonotype: A much larger clone lies a single base off, so this may be a read error. The CDR3 carries no conserved terminal phenylalanine or tryptophan, so it likely arises from a read error. The V call is TRBV5-6, the J call TRBJ1-1; D unresolved. V was trimmed by 1 base and J by 0 bases, leaving 7 bases between them. This CDR3 has 14 residues. CDR1 is SGHDT, CDR2 YYEEEE, per germline. CDR3 amino acids: CASSLLIMNTEAFY. For the CDR3, the DNA is TGTGCCAGCAGCTTGCTGATCATGAACACTGAAGCTTTCTAT.

This clonotype has just a few counts. The rearrangement joins TRBV20-1 to TRBJ2-1, with 8 bases aligning to TRBD2. Germline assignment: CDR1 DFQATT and CDR2 SNEGSKA (reference sequence). The CDR3 extends over 17 amino acids. J was trimmed by 4 bases and V by 0 bases; bases with no gene match: 11. The CDR3 loop reads CSARDGSGSGLYNEQFF. CDR3 coding DNA: TGCAGTGCTAGAGACGGGAGCGGGAGCGGTCTATACAATGAGCAGTTCTTC.

At least ten counts were recorded for this clonotype. This chain uses TRBV5-1 with TRBJ1-6; 8 bases match TRBD1. Looked up from germline, CDR1 is SGHRS and CDR2 is YFSETQ. V lost 5 bases and J lost 8; bases outside the gene matches: 6. CDR3 length: 14 amino acids. CDR3 in DNA: TGCGCCAGCAGAACCGACAGGGGAGATTCACCCCTCCACTTT. Encoded protein: CASRTDRGDSPLHF.

This chain joins TRBV2 and TRBJ2-1; TRBD1 matches 9 bases. Germline V CDR1 and CDR2: SNHLY, FYNNEI. V was clipped by 3 bases and J by 6 bases; unmatched bases: 3. CDR3 length: 14 residues. The DNA for the CDR3 is TGTGCCAGCAGTGAGGGGACAGGGCTCAATGAGCAGTTCTTC. This encodes CASSEGTGLNEQFF.

This clonotype showed up just a few times. This chain uses TRBV5-1 with TRBJ1-2; D is unclear. The CDR3 covers 16 residues. From germline, CDR1 is SGHRS and CDR2 YFSETQ. The ends were cut back, 5 bases at V and 1 base at J, with 18 bases in the middle. CDR3 in DNA: TGCGCCAGCAGGGCGGGCGAACATACGGTTAACTATGGCTACACCTTC. It specifies CASRAGEHTVNYGYTF.

The chain links TRBV24-1 to TRBJ2-5; TRBD2 matches 8 bases. Germline assignment: CDR1 KGHDR and CDR2 SFDVKD. This CDR3 comprises 13 residues. J lost 3 bases, V lost 7 bases, and 3 bases had no gene match. CDR3 sequence: CATRAGGEETQYF. The CDR3 nucleotides are TGTGCCACCAGGGCCGGGGGGGAAGAGACCCAGTACTTC.

V and J are TRBV20-1 and TRBJ2-5, with 7 bases lining up with TRBD1. With 6 bases clipped from V and 3 bases from J, the junction kept 7 bases outside the gene matches. The CDR3 covers 13 residues. Germline-derived CDR1 and CDR2 are DFQATT and SNEGSKA (reference sequence). The DNA of the CDR3 is TGCAGTGCCAACCTGGGACAGAAAGAGACCCAGTACTTC. This gives the protein CSANLGQKETQYF.

This clonotype was recorded a few times. The rearrangement uses TRBV20-1 and TRBJ2-1; weak D call: TRBD1 (6 bases). Germline V gene lookup returns CDR1 DFQATT and CDR2 SNEGSKA (reference sequence). The CDR3 has 19 amino acids. The ends were cut back, 0 bases at V and 7 bases at J, with 28 bases in the middle. CDR3 in amino acids: CSARDGYPQSPPRGNEQFF. Written as DNA, the CDR3 is TGCAGTGCTAGAGATGGTTATCCTCAGAGCCCACCTAGGGGGAATGAGCAGTTCTTC.